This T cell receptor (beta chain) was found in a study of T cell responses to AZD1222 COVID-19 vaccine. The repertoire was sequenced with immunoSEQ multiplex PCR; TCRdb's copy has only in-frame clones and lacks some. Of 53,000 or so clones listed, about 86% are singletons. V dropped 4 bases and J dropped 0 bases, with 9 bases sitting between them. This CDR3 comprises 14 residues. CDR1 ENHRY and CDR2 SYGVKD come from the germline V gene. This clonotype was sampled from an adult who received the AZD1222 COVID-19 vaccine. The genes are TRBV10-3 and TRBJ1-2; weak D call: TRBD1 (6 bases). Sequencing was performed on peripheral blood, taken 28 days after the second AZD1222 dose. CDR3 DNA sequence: TGTGCCATCAGTGGGACAGAAGCTAACTATGGCTACACCTTC. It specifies CAISGTEANYGYTF.